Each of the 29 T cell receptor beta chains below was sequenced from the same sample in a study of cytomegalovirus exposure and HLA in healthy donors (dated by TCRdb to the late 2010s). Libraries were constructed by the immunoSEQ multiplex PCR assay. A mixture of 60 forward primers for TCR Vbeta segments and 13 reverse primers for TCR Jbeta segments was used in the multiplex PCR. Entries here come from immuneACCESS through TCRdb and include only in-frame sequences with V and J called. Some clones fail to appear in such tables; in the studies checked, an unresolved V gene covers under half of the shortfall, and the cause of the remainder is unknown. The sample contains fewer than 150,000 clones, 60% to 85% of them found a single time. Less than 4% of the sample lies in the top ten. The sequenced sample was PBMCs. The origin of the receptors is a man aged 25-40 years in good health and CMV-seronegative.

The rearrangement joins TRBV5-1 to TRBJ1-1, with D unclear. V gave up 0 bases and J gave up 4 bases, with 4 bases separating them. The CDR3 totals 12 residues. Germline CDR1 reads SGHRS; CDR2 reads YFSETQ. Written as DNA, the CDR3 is TGCGCCAGCAGCTTGGACGGCACTGAAGCTTTCTTT. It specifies CASSLDGTEAFF. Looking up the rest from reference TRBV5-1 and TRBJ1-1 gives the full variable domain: KAGVTQTPRYLIKTRGQQVTLSCSPISGHRSVSWYQQTPGQGLQFLFEYFSETQRNKGNFPGRFSGRQFSNSRSEMNVSTLELGDSALYLCASSLDGTEAFFGQGTRLTVV.

As DNA, the CDR3 is TGTGCCAGCAGCTTACAGGGGAATGGCTACACCTTC. This encodes CASSLQGNGYTF. The chain links TRBV28 to TRBJ1-2, with 7 bases aligning to TRBD1. Germline values: CDR1 MDHEN, CDR2 SYDVKM. The CDR3 totals 12 residues. V shed 6 bases, J shed 6 bases, and the junction held 4 bases outside the gene matches.

CDR3 sequence reads: CASSPGNNEQYF. DNA of the CDR3: TGTGCCAGCAGCCCCGGTAATAACGAGCAGTACTTC. The genes are TRBV7-9 and TRBJ2-7, with no clear D. The CDR3 is 12 residues long. The germline V gene has CDR1 SEHNR and CDR2 FQNEAQ (reference sequence). V lost 5 bases and J lost 5, with 10 bases in between.

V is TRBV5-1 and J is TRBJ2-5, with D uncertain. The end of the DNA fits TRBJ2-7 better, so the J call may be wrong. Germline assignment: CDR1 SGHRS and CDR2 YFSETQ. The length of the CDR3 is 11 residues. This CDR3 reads CASSNSYEQYF. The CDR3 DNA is TGCGCCAGCAGCAACAGCTACGAGCAGTACTTC.

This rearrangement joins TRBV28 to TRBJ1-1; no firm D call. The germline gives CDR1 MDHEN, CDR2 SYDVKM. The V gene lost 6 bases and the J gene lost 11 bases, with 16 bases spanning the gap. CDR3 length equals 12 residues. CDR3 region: CASRALSSGAFF. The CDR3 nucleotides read TGTGCCAGCAGAGCGCTCTCGTCGGGGGCTTTCTTT.

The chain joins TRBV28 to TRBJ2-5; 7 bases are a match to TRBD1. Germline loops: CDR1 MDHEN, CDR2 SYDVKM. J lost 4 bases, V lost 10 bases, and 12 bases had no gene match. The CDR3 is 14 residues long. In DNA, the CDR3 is TGTGCCACCGCCGGACAGGTCTTTCGAGAGACCCAGTACTTC. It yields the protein CATAGQVFRETQYF.

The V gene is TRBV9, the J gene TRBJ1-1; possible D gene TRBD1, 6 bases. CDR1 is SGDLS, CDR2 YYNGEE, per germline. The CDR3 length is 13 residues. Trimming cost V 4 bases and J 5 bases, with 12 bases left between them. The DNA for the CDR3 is TGTGCCAGCAGCTTGGGGGGGGCTACTGAAGCTTTCTTT. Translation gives CASSLGGATEAFF.

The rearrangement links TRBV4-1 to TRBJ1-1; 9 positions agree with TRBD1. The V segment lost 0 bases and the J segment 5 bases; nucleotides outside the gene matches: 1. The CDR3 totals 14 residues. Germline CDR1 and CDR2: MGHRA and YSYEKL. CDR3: CASSQEQGATEAFF. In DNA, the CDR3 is TGCGCCAGCAGCCAAGAACAGGGGGCTACTGAAGCTTTCTTT.

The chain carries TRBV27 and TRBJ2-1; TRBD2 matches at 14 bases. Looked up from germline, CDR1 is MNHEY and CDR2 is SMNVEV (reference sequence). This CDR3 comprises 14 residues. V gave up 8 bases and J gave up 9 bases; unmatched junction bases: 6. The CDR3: CASGRLAGGFEQFF. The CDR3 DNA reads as TGTGCCAGCGGACGACTAGCGGGAGGGTTTGAGCAGTTCTTC.

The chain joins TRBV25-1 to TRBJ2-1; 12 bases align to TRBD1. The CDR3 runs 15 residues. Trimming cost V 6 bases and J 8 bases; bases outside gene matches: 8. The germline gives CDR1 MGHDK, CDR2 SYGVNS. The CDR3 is CASRETGQGADEQFF. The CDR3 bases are TGTGCCAGCAGGGAGACGGGACAGGGGGCGGATGAGCAGTTCTTC.

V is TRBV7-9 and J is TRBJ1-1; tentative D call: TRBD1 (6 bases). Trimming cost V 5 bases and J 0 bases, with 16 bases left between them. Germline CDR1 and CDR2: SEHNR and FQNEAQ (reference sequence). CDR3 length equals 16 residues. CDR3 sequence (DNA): TGTGCCAGCAGCATGCAGGGGACCCCCATGAACACTGAAGCTTTCTTT. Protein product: CASSMQGTPMNTEAFF.

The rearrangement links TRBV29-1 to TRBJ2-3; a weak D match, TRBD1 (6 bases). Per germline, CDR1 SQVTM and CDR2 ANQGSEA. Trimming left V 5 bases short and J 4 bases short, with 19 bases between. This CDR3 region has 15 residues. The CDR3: CSVSDLDRRSDTQYF. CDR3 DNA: TGCAGCGTTTCCGATTTGGACAGAAGATCAGATACGCAGTATTTT.

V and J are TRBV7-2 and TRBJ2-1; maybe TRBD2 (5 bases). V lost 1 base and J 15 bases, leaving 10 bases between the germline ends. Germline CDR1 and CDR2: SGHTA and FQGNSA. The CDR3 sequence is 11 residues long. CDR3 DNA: TGTGCCAGCAGCTTAGGAGGAGGAACGTTCTTC. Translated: CASSLGGGTFF.

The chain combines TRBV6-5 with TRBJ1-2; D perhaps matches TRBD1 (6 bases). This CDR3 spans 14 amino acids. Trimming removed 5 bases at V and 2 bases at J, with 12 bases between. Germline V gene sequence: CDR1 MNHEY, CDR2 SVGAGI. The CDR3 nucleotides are TGTGCCAGCAGTCCAGACAGGCAAAACTATGGCTACACCTTC. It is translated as CASSPDRQNYGYTF.

The CDR3 bases are TGTGCCAGCAGCCTCATGACTCTCCCCTACGAGCAGTACTTC. It yields the protein CASSLMTLPYEQYF. V usage is TRBV14 and J usage is TRBJ2-7; D call uncertain. Per germline, CDR1 SGHDN and CDR2 FVKESK. With 4 bases removed from V and 2 bases from J, the gap between germline ends came to 12 bases. The CDR3 spans 14 residues.

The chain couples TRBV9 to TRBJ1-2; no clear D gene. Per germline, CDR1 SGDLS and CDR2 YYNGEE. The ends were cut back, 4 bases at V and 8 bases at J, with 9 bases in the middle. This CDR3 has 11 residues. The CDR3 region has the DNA TGTGCCAGCAGCATAGACGGGGGCTACACCTTC. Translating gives CASSIDGGYTF.

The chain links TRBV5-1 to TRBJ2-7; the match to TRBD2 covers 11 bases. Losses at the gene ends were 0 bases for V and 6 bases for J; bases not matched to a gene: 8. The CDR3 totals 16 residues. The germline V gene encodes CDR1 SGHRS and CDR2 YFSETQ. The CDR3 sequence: CASSLVTSGTYVEQYF. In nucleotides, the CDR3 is TGCGCCAGCAGCTTGGTGACTAGCGGGACCTACGTCGAGCAGTACTTC.

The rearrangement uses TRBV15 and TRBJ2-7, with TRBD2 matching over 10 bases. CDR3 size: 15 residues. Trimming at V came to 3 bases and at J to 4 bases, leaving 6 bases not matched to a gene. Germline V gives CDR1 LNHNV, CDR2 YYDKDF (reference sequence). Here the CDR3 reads CATSSTEGLAYEQYF. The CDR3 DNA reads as TGTGCCACCAGCAGCACTGAGGGACTAGCGTACGAGCAGTACTTC.

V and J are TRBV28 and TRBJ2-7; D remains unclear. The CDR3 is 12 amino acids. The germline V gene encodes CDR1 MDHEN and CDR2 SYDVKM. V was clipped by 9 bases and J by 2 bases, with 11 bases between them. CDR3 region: CARTLTTYEQYF. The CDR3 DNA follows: TGTGCCAGGACACTGACCACCTACGAGCAGTACTTC.

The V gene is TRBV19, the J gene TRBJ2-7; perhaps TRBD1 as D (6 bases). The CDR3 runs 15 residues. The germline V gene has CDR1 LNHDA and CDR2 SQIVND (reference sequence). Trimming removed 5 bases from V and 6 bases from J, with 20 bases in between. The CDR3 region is CASSHHRDGVGEQYF. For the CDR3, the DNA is TGTGCCAGTAGTCACCACAGGGACGGCGTGGGCGAGCAGTACTTC.

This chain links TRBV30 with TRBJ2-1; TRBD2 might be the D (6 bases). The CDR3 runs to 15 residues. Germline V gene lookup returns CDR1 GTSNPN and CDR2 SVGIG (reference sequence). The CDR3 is CAATDGRLRFNEQFF. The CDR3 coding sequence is TGTGCTGCTACCGACGGGAGACTACGTTTCAATGAGCAGTTCTTC. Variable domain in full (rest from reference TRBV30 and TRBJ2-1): SQTIHQWPATLVQPVGSPLSLECTVEGTSNPNLYWYRQAAGRGLQLLFYSVGIGQISSEVPQNLSASRPQDRQFILSSKKLLLSDSGFYLCAATDGRLRFNEQFFGPGTRLTVL.

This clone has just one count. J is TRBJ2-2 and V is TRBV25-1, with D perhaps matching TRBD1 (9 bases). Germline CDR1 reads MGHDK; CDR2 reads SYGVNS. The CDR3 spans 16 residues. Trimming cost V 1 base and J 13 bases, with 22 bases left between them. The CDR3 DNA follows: TGTGCCAGCAGTGAATTAGGGAACAGGGGGCGGGAGGTGCTGTTTTTT. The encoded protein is CASSELGNRGREVLFF. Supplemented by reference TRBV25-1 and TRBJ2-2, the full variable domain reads EADIYQTPRYLVIGTGKKITLECSQTMGHDKMYWYQQDPGMELHLIHYSYGVNSTEKGDLSSESTVSRIRTEHFPLTLESARPSHTSQYLCASSELGNRGREVLFFGEGSRLTVL.

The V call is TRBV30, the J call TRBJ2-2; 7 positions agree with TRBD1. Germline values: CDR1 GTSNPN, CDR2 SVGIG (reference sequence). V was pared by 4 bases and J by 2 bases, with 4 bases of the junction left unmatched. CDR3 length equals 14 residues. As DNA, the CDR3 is TGTGCCTGGAACTCAGGGGGAAACACCGGGGAGCTGTTTTTT. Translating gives CAWNSGGNTGELFF.

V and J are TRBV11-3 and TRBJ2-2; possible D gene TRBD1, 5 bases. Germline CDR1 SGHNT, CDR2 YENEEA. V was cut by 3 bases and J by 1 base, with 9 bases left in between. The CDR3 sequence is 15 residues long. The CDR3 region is CASSFLRGNTGELFF. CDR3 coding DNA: TGTGCCAGCAGCTTCCTAAGGGGGAACACCGGGGAGCTGTTTTTT.

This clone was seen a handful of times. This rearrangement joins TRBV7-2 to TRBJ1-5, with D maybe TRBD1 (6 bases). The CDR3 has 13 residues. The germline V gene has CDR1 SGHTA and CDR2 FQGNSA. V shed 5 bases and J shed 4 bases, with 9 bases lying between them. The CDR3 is CASSKGVNQPQHF. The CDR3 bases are TGTGCCAGCAGCAAGGGGGTAAATCAGCCCCAGCATTTT.

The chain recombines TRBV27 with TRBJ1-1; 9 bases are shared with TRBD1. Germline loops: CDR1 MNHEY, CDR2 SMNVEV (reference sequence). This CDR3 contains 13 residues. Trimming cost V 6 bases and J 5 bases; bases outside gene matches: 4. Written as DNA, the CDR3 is TGTGCCAGCAGCGCCGGGACAGGGACTGAAGCTTTCTTT. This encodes CASSAGTGTEAFF.

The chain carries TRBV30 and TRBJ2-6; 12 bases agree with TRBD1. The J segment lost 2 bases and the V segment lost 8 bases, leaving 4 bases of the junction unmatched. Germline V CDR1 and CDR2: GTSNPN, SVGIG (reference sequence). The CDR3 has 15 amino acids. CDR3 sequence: CAVGTGGTGANVLTF. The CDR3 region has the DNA TGTGCCGTTGGGACAGGGGGCACTGGGGCCAACGTCCTGACTTTC.

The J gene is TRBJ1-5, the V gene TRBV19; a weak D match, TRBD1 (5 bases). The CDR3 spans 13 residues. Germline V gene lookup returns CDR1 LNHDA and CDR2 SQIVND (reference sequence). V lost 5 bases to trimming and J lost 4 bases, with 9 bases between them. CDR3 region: CASSRTPNQPQHF. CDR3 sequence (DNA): TGTGCCAGTAGTCGGACACCTAATCAGCCCCAGCATTTT. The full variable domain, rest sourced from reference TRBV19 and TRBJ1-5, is DGGITQSPKYLFRKEGQNVTLSCEQNLNHDAMYWYRQDPGQGLRLIYYSQIVNDFQKGDIAEGYSVSREKKESFPLTVTSAQKNPTAFYLCASSRTPNQPQHFGDGTRLSIL.

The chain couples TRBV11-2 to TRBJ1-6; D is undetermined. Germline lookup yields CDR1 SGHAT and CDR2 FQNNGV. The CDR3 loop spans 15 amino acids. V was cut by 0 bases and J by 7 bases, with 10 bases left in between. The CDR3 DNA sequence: TGTGCCAGCAGCTTAGACAGGCCACCGAATTCACCCCTCCACTTT. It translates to CASSLDRPPNSPLHF.